This is a list of T cell receptor beta chains from one sample in a study of cytomegalovirus exposure and HLA in healthy donors. Clones were sequenced by immunoSEQ multiplex PCR, and TCRdb holds only the in-frame ones, with some missing. The table records fewer than 95,000 clones, over 60% of them present only once. Sample: PBMCs. All receptors derive from a middle-aged man in good health and CMV-seronegative. Both conserved end residues are part of each CDR3. Fields, in order: D gene, V gene, clone size, CDR3 length, J gene, CDR3 protein, CDR3 DNA. D genes are given only for firm matches. Clone size is not always given. Where it is, it says once, few, many or a class for expanded clones.

d_call: TRBD2
v_call: TRBV5-4
clone_size: NA
cdr3_length: 15
j_call: TRBJ2-7
cdr3_aa: CASTPGGEGYYEQYF
cdr3_nt: TGTGCCAGCACTCCGGGGGGAGAGGGCTACTACGAGCAGTACTTC

d_call: TRBD2
v_call: TRBV7-3
clone_size: NA
cdr3_length: 15
j_call: TRBJ2-7
cdr3_aa: CASSLERGISYEQYF
cdr3_nt: TGTGCCAGCAGCCTCGAGCGGGGGATATCCTACGAGCAGTACTTC

d_call: TRBD2
v_call: TRBV9
clone_size: NA
cdr3_length: 15
j_call: TRBJ2-7
cdr3_aa: CASSVGLAETYEQYF
cdr3_nt: TGTGCCAGCAGCGTAGGACTAGCCGAGACCTACGAGCAGTACTTC

d_call: NA
v_call: TRBV11-2
clone_size: NA
cdr3_length: 16
j_call: TRBJ2-1
cdr3_aa: CASSSSPVSSYNEQFF
cdr3_nt: TGTGCCAGCAGCTCGTCTCCGGTTAGCTCCTACAATGAGCAGTTCTTC

d_call: TRBD1
v_call: TRBV6-6
clone_size: NA
cdr3_length: 14
j_call: TRBJ2-7
cdr3_aa: CAGRLTGLSREQYF
cdr3_nt: TGTGCCGGCAGGTTGACAGGGTTGAGTCGGGAGCAGTACTTC

d_call: NA
v_call: TRBV11-1
clone_size: NA
cdr3_length: 13
j_call: TRBJ2-7
cdr3_aa: CASSFRSGYEQYF
cdr3_nt: TGTGCCAGCAGCTTCCGGTCTGGCTACGAGCAGTACTTC

d_call: TRBD2
v_call: TRBV7-2
clone_size: NA
cdr3_length: 16
j_call: TRBJ2-7
cdr3_aa: CASSESPGTSSYEQYF
cdr3_nt: TGTGCCAGCAGCGAGTCCCCCGGGACTAGCTCCTACGAGCAGTACTTC

d_call: TRBD1
v_call: TRBV27
clone_size: NA
cdr3_length: 12
j_call: TRBJ1-2
cdr3_aa: CARGGQGDGYTF
cdr3_nt: TGTGCCAGGGGGGGACAGGGGGATGGCTACACCTTC

d_call: TRBD2
v_call: TRBV6-1
clone_size: once
cdr3_length: 16
j_call: TRBJ2-5
cdr3_aa: CASSALFERGAGTQYF
cdr3_nt: TGTGCCAGCAGTGCCCTTTTCGAGCGGGGGGCCGGGACCCAGTACTTC

d_call: TRBD1
v_call: TRBV4-1
clone_size: NA
cdr3_length: 15
j_call: TRBJ1-2
cdr3_aa: CASSQDTGAGYGYTF
cdr3_nt: TGCGCCAGCAGCCAAGACACAGGGGCAGGGTATGGCTACACCTTC

d_call: NA
v_call: TRBV25-1
clone_size: NA
cdr3_length: 14
j_call: TRBJ1-6
cdr3_aa: CASSSTGYNSPLHF
cdr3_nt: TGTGCCAGCAGTTCCACGGGCTATAATTCACCCCTCCACTTT

d_call: TRBD2
v_call: TRBV7-3
clone_size: NA
cdr3_length: 16
j_call: TRBJ2-3
cdr3_aa: CASSLLGRGSADTQYF
cdr3_nt: TGTGCCAGCAGCTTACTGGGGCGGGGGAGCGCAGATACGCAGTATTTT

d_call: TRBD1
v_call: TRBV15
clone_size: NA
cdr3_length: 13
j_call: TRBJ2-7
cdr3_aa: CATSSGTVYEQYF
cdr3_nt: TGTGCCACCAGCAGCGGGACAGTATACGAGCAGTACTTC

d_call: NA
v_call: TRBV20-1
clone_size: NA
cdr3_length: 11
j_call: TRBJ1-2
cdr3_aa: CSAQGGYGYTF
cdr3_nt: TGCAGTGCCCAAGGGGGTTATGGCTACACCTTC

d_call: NA
v_call: TRBV11-2
clone_size: NA
cdr3_length: 17
j_call: TRBJ2-3
cdr3_aa: CASSLRSPLISTDTQYF
cdr3_nt: TGTGCCAGCAGCTTAAGGAGCCCCCTTATAAGCACAGATACGCAGTATTTT

d_call: TRBD1
v_call: TRBV7-9
clone_size: NA
cdr3_length: 15
j_call: TRBJ1-2
cdr3_aa: CASSHAIGQGEGYTF
cdr3_nt: TGTGCCAGCAGCCATGCCATTGGACAGGGTGAAGGCTACACCTTC

d_call: TRBD1
v_call: TRBV5-1
clone_size: NA
cdr3_length: 15
j_call: TRBJ2-7
cdr3_aa: CASSWDSSSLYEQYF
cdr3_nt: TGCGCCAGCAGCTGGGACAGTTCTTCTCTGTACGAGCAGTACTTC

d_call: NA
v_call: TRBV9
clone_size: few
cdr3_length: 14
j_call: TRBJ1-6
cdr3_aa: CASSGGSRNSPLHF
cdr3_nt: TGTGCCAGCAGCGGCGGGTCCAGAAATTCACCCCTCCACTTT

d_call: TRBD2
v_call: TRBV6-6
clone_size: NA
cdr3_length: 15
j_call: TRBJ2-3
cdr3_aa: CASPPERGNTDTQYF
cdr3_nt: TGTGCCAGCCCCCCCGAGCGGGGGAACACAGATACGCAGTATTTT

d_call: TRBD2
v_call: TRBV19
clone_size: once
cdr3_length: 16
j_call: TRBJ2-5
cdr3_aa: CASSPQVAGGEETQYF
cdr3_nt: TGTGCCAGTAGTCCCCAGGTAGCGGGGGGAGAAGAGACCCAGTACTTC

d_call: TRBD1
v_call: TRBV10-3
clone_size: NA
cdr3_length: 15
j_call: TRBJ2-7
cdr3_aa: CAISESDRGPYEQYF
cdr3_nt: TGTGCCATCAGTGAGTCGGACAGGGGCCCCTACGAGCAGTACTTC

d_call: TRBD1
v_call: TRBV25-1
clone_size: few
cdr3_length: 18
j_call: TRBJ2-7
cdr3_aa: CASSEYSPGQVTALGQYF
cdr3_nt: TGTGCCAGCAGTGAATACTCCCCCGGACAGGTGACGGCTCTGGGGCAGTACTTC

d_call: NA
v_call: TRBV4-2
clone_size: NA
cdr3_length: 16
j_call: TRBJ1-4
cdr3_aa: CASSQEVTATNEKLFF
cdr3_nt: TGTGCCAGCAGCCAAGAGGTTACAGCCACTAATGAAAAACTGTTTTTT

d_call: TRBD1
v_call: TRBV27
clone_size: NA
cdr3_length: 14
j_call: TRBJ1-5
cdr3_aa: CASSIQGAIQPQHF
cdr3_nt: TGTGCCAGCAGTATCCAGGGGGCTATTCAGCCCCAGCATTTT

d_call: TRBD2
v_call: TRBV7-9
clone_size: NA
cdr3_length: 15
j_call: TRBJ2-5
cdr3_aa: CASTPAGGTQETQYF
cdr3_nt: TGTGCCAGCACCCCTGCGGGGGGGACGCAAGAGACCCAGTACTTC

d_call: TRBD2
v_call: TRBV9
clone_size: NA
cdr3_length: 18
j_call: TRBJ2-5
cdr3_aa: CASSLGGLAGDWQETQYF
cdr3_nt: TGTGCCAGCAGCCTAGGGGGACTAGCGGGGGACTGGCAAGAGACCCAGTACTTC

d_call: TRBD1
v_call: TRBV27
clone_size: NA
cdr3_length: 17
j_call: TRBJ2-4
cdr3_aa: CASRDRGLERAKNIQYF
cdr3_nt: TGTGCCAGCAGGGACAGGGGGCTTGAACGGGCCAAAAACATTCAGTACTTC

d_call: TRBD1
v_call: TRBV7-3
clone_size: NA
cdr3_length: 15
j_call: TRBJ1-1
cdr3_aa: CASSMGQGANTEAFF
cdr3_nt: TGTGCCAGCAGCATGGGACAGGGGGCGAACACTGAAGCTTTCTTT

d_call: NA
v_call: TRBV5-1
clone_size: few
cdr3_length: 14
j_call: TRBJ2-7
cdr3_aa: CASSVREQGYEQYF
cdr3_nt: TGCGCCAGCAGCGTCCGCGAACAGGGATACGAGCAGTACTTC

d_call: NA
v_call: TRBV4-1
clone_size: NA
cdr3_length: 17
j_call: TRBJ1-4
cdr3_aa: CASSQWGQQGFNEKLFF
cdr3_nt: TGCGCCAGCAGCCAATGGGGTCAACAGGGATTTAATGAAAAACTGTTTTTT

d_call: NA
v_call: TRBV19
clone_size: NA
cdr3_length: 15
j_call: TRBJ2-2
cdr3_aa: CASSNWGPDTGELFF
cdr3_nt: TGTGCCAGTAGTAATTGGGGCCCGGACACCGGGGAGCTGTTTTTT

d_call: NA
v_call: TRBV6-5
clone_size: NA
cdr3_length: 13
j_call: TRBJ1-6
cdr3_aa: CASRPGILTGLHF
cdr3_nt: TGTGCCAGCAGGCCAGGGATTCTAACTGGCCTCCACTTT

d_call: NA
v_call: TRBV5-1
clone_size: NA
cdr3_length: 15
j_call: TRBJ1-6
cdr3_aa: CASSLAGRAGSPLHF
cdr3_nt: TGCGCCAGCAGCTTGGCGGGCAGGGCAGGGTCACCCCTCCACTTT

d_call: TRBD1
v_call: TRBV7-7
clone_size: NA
cdr3_length: 16
j_call: TRBJ2-3
cdr3_aa: CASSLSVTGNGNTQYF
cdr3_nt: TGTGCCAGCAGCTTATCTGTGACAGGGAATGGAAATACGCAGTATTTT

d_call: NA
v_call: TRBV4-1
clone_size: NA
cdr3_length: 15
j_call: TRBJ2-5
cdr3_aa: CASSHLQRGQETQYF
cdr3_nt: TGCGCCAGCAGCCACCTTCAAAGGGGTCAAGAGACCCAGTACTTC

d_call: TRBD1
v_call: TRBV9
clone_size: NA
cdr3_length: 14
j_call: TRBJ1-6
cdr3_aa: CASSRDRDYSPLHF
cdr3_nt: TGTGCCAGCAGCAGGGACAGGGATTACTCACCCCTCCACTTT

d_call: NA
v_call: TRBV29-1
clone_size: NA
cdr3_length: 12
j_call: TRBJ2-2
cdr3_aa: CSVVPSTGELFF
cdr3_nt: TGCAGCGTTGTCCCCTCCACCGGGGAGCTGTTTTTT

d_call: NA
v_call: TRBV10-3
clone_size: NA
cdr3_length: 14
j_call: TRBJ2-5
cdr3_aa: CAISERGAQETQYF
cdr3_nt: TGTGCCATCAGTGAGCGCGGGGCACAAGAGACCCAGTACTTC

d_call: NA
v_call: TRBV10-3
clone_size: NA
cdr3_length: 15
j_call: TRBJ1-2
cdr3_aa: CAISDNTQATYGYTF
cdr3_nt: TGTGCCATCAGTGATAATACGCAAGCCACCTATGGCTACACCTTC

d_call: TRBD2
v_call: TRBV7-2
clone_size: NA
cdr3_length: 16
j_call: TRBJ2-5
cdr3_aa: CASSPPWGGRRETQYF
cdr3_nt: TGTGCCAGCAGCCCGCCTTGGGGGGGGAGGAGAGAGACCCAGTACTTC

d_call: NA
v_call: TRBV9
clone_size: NA
cdr3_length: 17
j_call: TRBJ2-2
cdr3_aa: CASSVGGIAAEAGELFF
cdr3_nt: TGTGCCAGCAGCGTAGGAGGTATCGCGGCAGAAGCCGGGGAGCTGTTTTTT

d_call: TRBD1
v_call: TRBV10-3
clone_size: NA
cdr3_length: 14
j_call: TRBJ1-1
cdr3_aa: CAISEARQGPEAFF
cdr3_nt: TGTGCCATCAGTGAGGCGAGACAGGGCCCTGAAGCTTTCTTT

d_call: NA
v_call: TRBV4-3
clone_size: NA
cdr3_length: 17
j_call: TRBJ2-2
cdr3_aa: CASSQDWASWNTGELFF
cdr3_nt: TGCGCCAGCAGCCAAGATTGGGCCAGCTGGAACACCGGGGAGCTGTTTTTT

d_call: NA
v_call: TRBV28
clone_size: NA
cdr3_length: 15
j_call: TRBJ1-2
cdr3_aa: CASSDTRGTTYGYTF
cdr3_nt: TGTGCCAGCAGCGACACCCGGGGGACTACCTATGGCTACACCTTC

d_call: NA
v_call: TRBV25-1
clone_size: NA
cdr3_length: 11
j_call: TRBJ1-1
cdr3_aa: CASSAHTEAFF
cdr3_nt: TGTGCCAGCAGTGCTCACACTGAAGCTTTCTTT

d_call: TRBD1
v_call: TRBV7-9
clone_size: NA
cdr3_length: 15
j_call: TRBJ1-6
cdr3_aa: CASSPGQGGNSPLHF
cdr3_nt: TGTGCCAGCAGCCCCGGACAGGGGGGGAATTCACCCCTCCACTTT

d_call: TRBD2
v_call: TRBV4-3
clone_size: few
cdr3_length: 16
j_call: TRBJ2-5
cdr3_aa: CASSQDPSGGSETQYF
cdr3_nt: TGCGCCAGCAGCCAAGATCCCAGCGGGGGGAGTGAGACCCAGTACTTC

d_call: TRBD1
v_call: TRBV5-1
clone_size: NA
cdr3_length: 14
j_call: TRBJ2-7
cdr3_aa: CASSGGQGRYEQYF
cdr3_nt: TGCGCCAGCAGCGGAGGACAGGGTCGGTACGAGCAGTACTTC

d_call: TRBD1
v_call: TRBV4-3
clone_size: few
cdr3_length: 16
j_call: TRBJ1-1
cdr3_aa: CASSQRDRGWNTEAFF
cdr3_nt: TGCGCCAGCAGCCAGCGAGACAGGGGGTGGAACACTGAAGCTTTCTTT